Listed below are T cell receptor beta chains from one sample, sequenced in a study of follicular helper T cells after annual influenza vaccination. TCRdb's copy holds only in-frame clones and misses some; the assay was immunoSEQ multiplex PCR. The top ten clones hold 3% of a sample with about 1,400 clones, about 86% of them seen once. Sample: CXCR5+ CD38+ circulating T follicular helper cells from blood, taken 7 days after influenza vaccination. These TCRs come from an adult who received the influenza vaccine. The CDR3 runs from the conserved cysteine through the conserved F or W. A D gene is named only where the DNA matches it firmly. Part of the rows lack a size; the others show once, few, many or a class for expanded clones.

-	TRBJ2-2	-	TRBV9	CASSVAHRANTGELFF	TGTGCCAGCAGCGTAGCTCACAGGGCGAACACCGGGGAGCTGTTTTTT
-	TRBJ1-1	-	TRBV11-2	CASSPSTHSEAFF	TGTGCCAGCAGCCCGTCTACCCACTCTGAAGCTTTCTTT
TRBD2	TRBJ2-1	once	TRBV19	CASSIPLSGGANEQFF	TGTGCCAGTAGTATACCCCTTAGCGGGGGGGCCAATGAGCAGTTCTTC
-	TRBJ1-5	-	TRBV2	CASSGGDQPQHF	TGTGCCAGTTCCGGAGGAGATCAGCCCCAGCATTTT
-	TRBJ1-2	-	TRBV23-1	CASSQRAGQPYGYTF	TGCGCCAGCAGTCAAAGGGCAGGCCAGCCCTATGGCTACACCTTC
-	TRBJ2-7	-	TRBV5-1	CASSFGGFGYEQYF	TGCGCCAGCAGCTTTGGGGGGTTTGGCTACGAGCAGTACTTC
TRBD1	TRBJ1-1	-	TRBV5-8	CASSSGQGNTEAFF	TGTGCCAGCAGCTCAGGACAGGGCAACACTGAAGCTTTCTTT
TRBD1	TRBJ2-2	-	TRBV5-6	CASSFGTGPNTEELFF	TGTGCCAGCAGCTTTGGGACAGGGCCGAACACCGAGGAGCTGTTTTTT
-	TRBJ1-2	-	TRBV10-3	CAISEYPPNAVGNYGYTF	TGTGCCATCAGTGAATACCCCCCGAACGCCGTAGGTAACTATGGCTACACCTTC
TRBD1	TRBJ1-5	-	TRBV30	CAWSIGQGARTSPQHF	TGTGCCTGGAGCATAGGACAGGGGGCCCGCACATCGCCCCAGCATTTT
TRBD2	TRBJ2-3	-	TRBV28	CASSNLPKTGTSGSDTQYF	TGTGCCAGCAGCAACCTCCCCAAGACCGGGACTAGTGGATCTGATACGCAGTATTTT
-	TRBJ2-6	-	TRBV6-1	CASSLDTNVLTF	TGTGCCAGCAGTTTAGACACCAACGTCCTGACTTTC
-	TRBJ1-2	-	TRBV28	CASSGSQGLRYGYTF	TGTGCCAGCAGTGGGTCACAGGGACTGAGGTATGGCTACACCTTC
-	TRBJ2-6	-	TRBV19	CASTSYHGGSGANVLTF	TGTGCCAGTACCTCGTATCATGGGGGGTCTGGGGCCAACGTCCTGACTTTC
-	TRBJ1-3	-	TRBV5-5	CASSLEISSGLYF	TGTGCCAGCAGCTTGGAGATCTCGTCAGGGTTGTATTTT
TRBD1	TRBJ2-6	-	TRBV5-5	CASSPTGGSGANVLTF	TGTGCCAGCAGCCCGACAGGGGGCTCTGGGGCCAACGTCCTGACTTTC
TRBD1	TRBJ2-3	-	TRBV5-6	CASSRRQGWEDTQYF	TGTGCCAGCAGCAGGCGACAGGGGTGGGAAGATACGCAGTATTTT
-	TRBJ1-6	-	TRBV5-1	CASSPDGLSYNSPLHF	TGCGCCAGCAGCCCGGACGGACTTTCCTATAATTCACCCCTCCACTTT
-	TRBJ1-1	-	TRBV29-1	CSARRQEDTEAFF	TGCAGCGCCCGAAGGCAGGAGGACACTGAAGCTTTCTTT
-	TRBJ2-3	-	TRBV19	CASRSTQPGWADTQYF	TGTGCCAGTAGGTCGACCCAGCCGGGGTGGGCAGATACGCAGTATTTT
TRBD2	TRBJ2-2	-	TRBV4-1	CASSQASGGRNTGELFF	TGCGCCAGCAGCCAGGCTAGCGGGGGGCGAAACACCGGGGAGCTGTTTTTT
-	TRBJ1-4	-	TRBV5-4	CASSSPGINEKLFF	TGTGCCAGCAGCTCCCCCGGGATTAATGAAAAACTGTTTTTT
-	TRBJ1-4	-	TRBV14	CASSRPSGSTNEKLFF	TGTGCCAGCAGCCGCCCCTCGGGGAGCACTAATGAAAAACTGTTTTTT
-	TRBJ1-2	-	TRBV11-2	CASSLGTAYGYTF	TGTGCCAGCAGCTTAGGTACAGCCTATGGCTACACCTTC
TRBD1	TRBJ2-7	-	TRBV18	CASSPRQGVYEQYF	TGTGCCAGCTCACCAAGACAGGGGGTATACGAGCAGTACTTC